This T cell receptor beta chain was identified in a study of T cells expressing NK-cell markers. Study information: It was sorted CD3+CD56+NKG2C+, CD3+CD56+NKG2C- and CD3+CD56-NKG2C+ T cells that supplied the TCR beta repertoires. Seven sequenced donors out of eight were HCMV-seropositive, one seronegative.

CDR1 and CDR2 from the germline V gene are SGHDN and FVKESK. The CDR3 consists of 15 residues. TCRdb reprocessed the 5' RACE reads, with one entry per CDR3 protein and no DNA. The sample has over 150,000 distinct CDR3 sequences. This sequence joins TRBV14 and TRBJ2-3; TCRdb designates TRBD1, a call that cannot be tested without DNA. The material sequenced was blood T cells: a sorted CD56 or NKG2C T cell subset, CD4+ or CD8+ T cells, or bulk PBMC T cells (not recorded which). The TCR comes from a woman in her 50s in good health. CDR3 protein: CASSHLGAPGDTQYF.